Detailed here is one T cell receptor (beta chain). Antigen unknown. These data belong to a study of beta chain features in type 1 diabetes. CDR1 and CDR2 (germline): SGHRS, YFSETQ. This CDR3 has 15 amino acids. Trimming took 4 bases from V and 2 from J, leaving 16 bases between them. Every single donor gave one heparinised blood draw, and these averaged about 120 mL. Study-level findings and limits: There was a moderate but significant shortening of TCRB CDR3s in all four CD4+ subsets of Type 1 diabetes patients. Since sequencing was performed on cDNA, cells with high TCR expression could be over-represented. For type 1 diabetes patients, VDJ junctions showed fewer insertions and more deletions.

All of the isolated RNA was reverse transcribed, so expressed TCRB transcripts were sequenced. Repertoires were generated with immunoSEQ multiplex PCR, while TCRdb's copy carries only in-frame clones and drops some. The table has about 640,000 clones, 9.5% to 15% seen once; the top ten hold more than 0.1%. The TCR originated in a man younger than 45 with type 1 diabetes. Sample: naive CD4+ T cells from blood. The V call is TRBV5-1, the J call TRBJ2-7; D perhaps matches TRBD2 (5 bases). The CDR3 DNA reads as TGCGCCAGCAGCCCTCTTTGGGAGAGGGCCTACGAGCAGTACTTC. Translated, it gives CASSPLWERAYEQYF.